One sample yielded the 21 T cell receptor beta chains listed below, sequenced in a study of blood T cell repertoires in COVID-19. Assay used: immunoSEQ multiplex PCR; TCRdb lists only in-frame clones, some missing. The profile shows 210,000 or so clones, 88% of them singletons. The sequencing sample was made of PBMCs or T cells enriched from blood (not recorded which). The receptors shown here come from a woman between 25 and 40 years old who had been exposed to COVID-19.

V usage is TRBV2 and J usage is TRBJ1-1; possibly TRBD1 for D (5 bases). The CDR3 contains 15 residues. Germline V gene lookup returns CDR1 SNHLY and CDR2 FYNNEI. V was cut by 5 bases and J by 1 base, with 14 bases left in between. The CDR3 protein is CASSRAGMRNTEAFF. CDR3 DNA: TGTGCCAGCAGTAGGGCAGGGATGAGGAACACTGAAGCTTTCTTT.

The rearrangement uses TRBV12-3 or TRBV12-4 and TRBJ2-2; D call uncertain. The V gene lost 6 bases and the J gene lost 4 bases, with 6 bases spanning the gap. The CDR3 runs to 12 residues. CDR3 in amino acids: CASRRSTGELFF. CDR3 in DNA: TGTGCCAGCAGGCGGAGCACCGGGGAGCTGTTTTTT.

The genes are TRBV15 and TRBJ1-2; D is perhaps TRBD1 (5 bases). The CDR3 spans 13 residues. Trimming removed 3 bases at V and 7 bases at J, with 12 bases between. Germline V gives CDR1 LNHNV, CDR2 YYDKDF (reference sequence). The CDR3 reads CATSRGLTPGYTF. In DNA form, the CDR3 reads TGTGCCACCAGCAGGGGACTGACACCTGGCTACACCTTC.

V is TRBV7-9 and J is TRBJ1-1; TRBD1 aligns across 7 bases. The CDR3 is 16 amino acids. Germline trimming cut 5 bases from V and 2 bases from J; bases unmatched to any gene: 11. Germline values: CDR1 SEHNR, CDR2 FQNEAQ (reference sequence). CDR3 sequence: CASSPGQVGVNTEAFF. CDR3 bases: TGTGCCAGCAGCCCCGGACAGGTTGGGGTCAACACTGAAGCTTTCTTT.

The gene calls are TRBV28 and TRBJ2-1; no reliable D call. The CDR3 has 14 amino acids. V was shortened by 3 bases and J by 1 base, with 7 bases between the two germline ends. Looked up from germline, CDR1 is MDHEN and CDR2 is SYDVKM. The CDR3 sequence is CASSLITSYNEQFF. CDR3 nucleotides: TGTGCCAGCAGTTTGATAACTTCCTACAATGAGCAGTTCTTC.

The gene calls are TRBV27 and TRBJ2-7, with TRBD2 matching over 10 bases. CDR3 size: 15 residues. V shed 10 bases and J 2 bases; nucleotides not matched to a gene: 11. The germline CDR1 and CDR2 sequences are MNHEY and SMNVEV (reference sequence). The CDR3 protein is CATRARTSGTYEQYF. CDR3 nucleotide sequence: TGTGCCACCAGGGCCCGGACTAGCGGCACCTACGAGCAGTACTTC.

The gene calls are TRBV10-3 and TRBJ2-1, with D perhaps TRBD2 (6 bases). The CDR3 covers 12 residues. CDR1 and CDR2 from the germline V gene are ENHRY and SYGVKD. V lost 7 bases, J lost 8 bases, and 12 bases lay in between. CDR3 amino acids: CAINSGGDEQFF. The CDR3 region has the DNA TGTGCCATCAATTCGGGCGGGGATGAGCAGTTCTTC.

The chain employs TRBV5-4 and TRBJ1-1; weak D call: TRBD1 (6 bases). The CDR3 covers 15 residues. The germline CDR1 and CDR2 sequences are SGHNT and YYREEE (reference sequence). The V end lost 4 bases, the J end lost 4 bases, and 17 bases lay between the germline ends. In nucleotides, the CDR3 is TGTGCCAGCAGCCCGGGGCACAGGGAGGGCACTGAAGCTTTCTTT. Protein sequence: CASSPGHREGTEAFF.

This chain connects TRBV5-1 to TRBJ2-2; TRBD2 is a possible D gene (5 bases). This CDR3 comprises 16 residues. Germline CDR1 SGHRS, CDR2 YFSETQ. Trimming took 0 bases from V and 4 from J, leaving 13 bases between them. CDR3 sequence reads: CASSLAGNTVTGELFF. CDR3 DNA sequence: TGCGCCAGCAGCTTGGCGGGGAACACCGTCACCGGGGAGCTGTTTTTT.

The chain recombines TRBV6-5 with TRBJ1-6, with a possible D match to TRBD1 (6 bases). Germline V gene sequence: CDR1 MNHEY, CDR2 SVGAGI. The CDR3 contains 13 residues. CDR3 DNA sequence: TGTGCAGCAAAGGACAGCTATAATTCACCCCTCCACTTT. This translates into CAAKDSYNSPLHF.

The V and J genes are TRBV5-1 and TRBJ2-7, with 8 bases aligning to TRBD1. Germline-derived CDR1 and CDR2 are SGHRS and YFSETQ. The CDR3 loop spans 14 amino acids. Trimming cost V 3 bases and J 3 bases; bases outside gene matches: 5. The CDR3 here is CASSSAGGSYEQYF. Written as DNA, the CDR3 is TGCGCCAGCAGCTCTGCAGGGGGCAGCTACGAGCAGTACTTC. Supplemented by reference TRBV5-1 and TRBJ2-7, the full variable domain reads KAGVTQTPRYLIKTRGQQVTLSCSPISGHRSVSWYQQTPGQGLQFLFEYFSETQRNKGNFPGRFSGRQFSNSRSEMNVSTLELGDSALYLCASSSAGGSYEQYFGPGTRLTVT.

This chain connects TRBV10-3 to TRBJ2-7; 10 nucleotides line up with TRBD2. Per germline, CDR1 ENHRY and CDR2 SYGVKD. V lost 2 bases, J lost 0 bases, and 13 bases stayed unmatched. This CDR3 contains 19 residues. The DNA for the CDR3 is TGTGCCATCAGTGAGAAGGGCTCCGGGTTAGCGGGAGGCTCCTACGAGCAGTACTTC. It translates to CAISEKGSGLAGGSYEQYF.

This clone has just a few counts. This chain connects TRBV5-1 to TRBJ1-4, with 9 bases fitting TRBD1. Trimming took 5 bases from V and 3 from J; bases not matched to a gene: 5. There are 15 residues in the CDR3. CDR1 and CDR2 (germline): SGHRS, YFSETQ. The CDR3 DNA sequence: TGCGCCAGCAGTCCAGACAGGGGGGCTAATGAAAAACTGTTTTTT. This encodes CASSPDRGANEKLFF.

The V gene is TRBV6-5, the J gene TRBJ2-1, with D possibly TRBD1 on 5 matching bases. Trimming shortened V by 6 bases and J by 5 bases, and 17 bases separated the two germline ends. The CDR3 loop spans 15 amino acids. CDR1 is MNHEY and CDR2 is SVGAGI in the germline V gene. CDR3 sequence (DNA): TGTGCCAGCAGAATGATCGGACAAGACGACAATGAGCAGTTCTTC. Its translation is CASRMIGQDDNEQFF.

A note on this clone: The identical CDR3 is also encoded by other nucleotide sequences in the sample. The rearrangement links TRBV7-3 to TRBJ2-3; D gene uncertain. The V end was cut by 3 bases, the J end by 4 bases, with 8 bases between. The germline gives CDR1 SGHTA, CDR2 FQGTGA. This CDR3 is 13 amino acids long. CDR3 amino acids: CASSLLAADTQYF. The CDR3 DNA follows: TGTGCCAGCAGCTTGTTAGCCGCAGATACGCAGTATTTT.

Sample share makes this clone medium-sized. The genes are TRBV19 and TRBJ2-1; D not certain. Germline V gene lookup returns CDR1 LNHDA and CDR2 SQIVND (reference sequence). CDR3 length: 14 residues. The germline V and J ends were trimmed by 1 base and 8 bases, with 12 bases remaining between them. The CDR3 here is CASSIGPQVDEQFF. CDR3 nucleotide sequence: TGTGCCAGTAGTATAGGACCCCAGGTCGATGAGCAGTTCTTC. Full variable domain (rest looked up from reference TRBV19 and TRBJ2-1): DGGITQSPKYLFRKEGQNVTLSCEQNLNHDAMYWYRQDPGQGLRLIYYSQIVNDFQKGDIAEGYSVSREKKESFPLTVTSAQKNPTAFYLCASSIGPQVDEQFFGPGTRLTVL.

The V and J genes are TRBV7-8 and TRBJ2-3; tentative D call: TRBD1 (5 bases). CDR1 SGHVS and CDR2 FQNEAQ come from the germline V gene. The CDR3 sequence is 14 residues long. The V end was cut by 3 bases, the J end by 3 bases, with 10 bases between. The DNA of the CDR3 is TGTGCCAGCAGCTTTGACAGAATAACAGATACGCAGTATTTT. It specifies CASSFDRITDTQYF.

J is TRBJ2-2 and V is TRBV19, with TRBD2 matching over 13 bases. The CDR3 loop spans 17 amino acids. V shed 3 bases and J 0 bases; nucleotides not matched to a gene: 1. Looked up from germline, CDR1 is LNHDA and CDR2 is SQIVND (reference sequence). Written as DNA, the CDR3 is TGTGCCAGTAGTATCGGACTAGCGGGAGCGAACACCGGGGAGCTGTTTTTT. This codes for CASSIGLAGANTGELFF.

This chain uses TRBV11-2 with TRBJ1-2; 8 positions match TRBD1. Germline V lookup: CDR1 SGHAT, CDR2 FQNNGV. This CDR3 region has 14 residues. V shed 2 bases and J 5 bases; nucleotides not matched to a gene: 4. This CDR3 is CASSLTGGNYGYTF. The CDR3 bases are TGTGCCAGCAGCTTAACAGGGGGAAATTATGGCTACACCTTC.

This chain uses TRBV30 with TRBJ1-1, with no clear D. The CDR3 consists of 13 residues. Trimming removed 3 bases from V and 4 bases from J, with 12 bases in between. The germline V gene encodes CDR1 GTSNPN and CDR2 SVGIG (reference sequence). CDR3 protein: CAWRNGQITEAFF. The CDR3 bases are TGTGCCTGGAGGAATGGGCAGATCACTGAAGCTTTCTTT.

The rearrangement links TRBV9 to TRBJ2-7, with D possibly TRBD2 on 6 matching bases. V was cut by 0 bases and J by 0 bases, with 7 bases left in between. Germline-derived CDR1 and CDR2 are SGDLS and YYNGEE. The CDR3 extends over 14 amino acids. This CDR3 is CASSVGRASYEQYF. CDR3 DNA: TGTGCCAGCAGCGTAGGGAGGGCCTCCTACGAGCAGTACTTC.